This entry concerns a single T cell receptor beta chain. This clone's antigen is unknown. The input lacks base qualities; no much larger clone sits a single base away. From a lookup of the germline V gene, CDR1 and CDR2 are MNHEY and SVGAGI. After removal of 5 bases from V and 0 bases from J, the junction retains 4 bases not matched to a gene. The CDR3 sequence holds 15 residues, the cysteine and phenylalanine included. Only the CDR3 part of the read is kept: 45 bases, read in frame from the first base. The instrument was an Illumina HiSeq 1500. TCRdb trimmed public reads at Q25 via fastp, called clones via MiXCR and kept in-frame beta chains. Rows with one shared CDR3 protein collapse into an entry with the most common genes and DNA. The sample table lists hundreds of thousands of distinct CDR3 sequences, 24% of them with a count of one. The top ten clonotypes cover 7% to 9% of the sample. The data derive from a study of T cell repertoires in cytomegalovirus infection (dated by TCRdb to about 2019). Study-wide context: Because public TCR beta signatures pointed to carriage of CMV infection together with the matching HLA type, the HLA type of each donor mattered for the analysis. The research as a whole found: Carriers of CMV infection plus the relevant HLA type were discriminated by the cumulative frequency of public TCR beta family members in the study cohort and in an independent roughly 400-donor cohort. The ex vivo response was dominated by HLA-C-restricted CMV-specific TCR beta clonotypes, which also provided the single most frequent clonotype in two of eight donors.

The rearranged segments are TRBV6-5 and TRBJ1-3; 7 central nucleotides agree with TRBD1. What was sequenced was CD8+ T cells from PBMCs. The receptor comes from a human donor in good health (CMV status not recorded). Some clones in this sample may be carry-over from other donors' samples. CDR3 region: CASSLRDSSGNTIYF. The DNA sequence is TGTGCCAGCAGTCTGCGGGACAGCTCTGGAAACACCATATATTTT.